The 21 T cell receptor delta chains below all came from one sample that was sequenced in a study of fetal and pediatric gammadelta thymocytes. TCRdb redid the clone calls on the reads with CATT. The data contain over a thousand delta-chain clones, 35% to 40% of them singletons. Sequencing was done on a sample of non-Vgamma9Vdelta2 gamma-delta T cells from the thymus. As to subset: CD3+gammadeltaTCR+ thymocytes not co-expressing Vgamma9 and Vdelta2. All receptors derive from a child who underwent cardiac surgery and was recorded as healthy.

The table lists this clone with a few counts. This likely came from a read error, as a far larger clone is one base away. The chain recombines TRDV1 with TRDJ4; 13 positions agree with TRDD3. Per the germline V gene, CDR1 is TSWWSYY and CDR2 is QGS. The CDR3 is made up of 19 amino acids. The CDR3 loop reads CALGDSAFLLGDTPRHLIF. The CDR3 DNA reads as TGTGCTCTTGGGGATTCAGCCTTCCTACTGGGGGATACGCCCAGACACCTGATCTTT.

Regarding this clone: A far larger clone is just one base off, so this is likely a read error. This sample also contains other DNA sequences that code for the same CDR3. The chain combines TRDV1 with TRDJ1; 10 bases line up with TRDD3. Looked up from germline, CDR1 is TSWWSYY and CDR2 is QGS. Trimming removed 4 bases from V and 0 bases from J; junction bases left unmatched: 29. The CDR3 loop spans 24 amino acids. The CDR3 is CALGAPGPVTSWGIPKKYTDKLIF. DNA of the CDR3: TGTGCTCTTGGGGCCCCTGGGCCGGTGACCAGTTGGGGGATACCTAAAAAGTACACCGATAAACTCATCTTT.

Remarks on this clone: Since a much larger clone is just one base distant, this may be a read error. The rearrangement joins TRDV1 to TRDJ1; 10 bases match TRDD3. Germline V CDR1 and CDR2: TSWWSYY, QGS. Trimming removed 1 base from V and 3 bases from J; junction bases left unmatched: 32. This CDR3 region has 25 residues. The CDR3 sequence: CALGEPPFLNPPTGGCLIRADKLIF. The CDR3, as DNA: TGTGCTCTTGGGGAACCCCCTTTCCTAAACCCCCCCACTGGGGGATGCCTTATACGTGCCGATAAACTCATCTTT.

Concerning this clone: It may be a read error: a sequence one base away is much more abundant. The chain links TRAV29/DV5 to TRDJ1; 10 bases line up with TRDD3. CDR1 and CDR2 from the germline V gene are NSMFDY and ISSIKDK. This CDR3 region has 20 residues. The V segment lost 0 bases and the J segment 0 bases; nucleotides outside the gene matches: 17. CDR3 residues: CAASASLLGDMRSYTDKLIF. The CDR3, as DNA: TGTGCAGCAAGCGCGTCGTTGCTGGGGGATATGCGATCGTACACCGATAAACTCATCTTT.

This clone is large in the sample. This chain uses TRDV2 with TRDJ3; TRDD3 aligns across 8 bases. From germline, CDR1 is GEAIGNYY and CDR2 EKD. V was pared by 2 bases and J by 0 bases, with 17 bases of the junction left unmatched. The CDR3 has 22 amino acids. In DNA, the CDR3 is TGTGCCTGTGACATGAGGACCCTGTGGGGGATTCCTGTCTCCTGGGACACCCGACAGATGTTTTTC. Its protein product is CACDMRTLWGIPVSWDTRQMFF.

Concerning this clone: This likely came from a read error, as a far larger clone is one base away. The genes are TRAV38-2/DV8 and TRDJ2; 8 positions match TRDD3. This CDR3 region has 20 residues. Looked up from germline, CDR1 is TSESDYY and CDR2 is QEAYKQQN. V shed 1 base, J shed 12 bases, and the junction held 26 bases outside the gene matches. The CDR3 spells CAYRSTDSPQLYGDTGKLFF. CDR3 nucleotide sequence: TGTGCTTATAGGAGCACCGACTCTCCCCAGTTATATGGGGATACTGGTAAACTCTTCTTT.

A note on this clone: A much larger clone lies one base from this, so it may be a read error. The chain recombines TRDV1 with TRDJ1; 9 bases are shared with TRDD3. The CDR3 runs 18 residues. Per the germline V gene, CDR1 is TSWWSYY and CDR2 is QGS. V dropped 3 bases and J dropped 0; count of bases not matched to a gene: 11. The CDR3 DNA reads as TGTGCTCTTGGGGATAGGTGGGGGATAAGGGCATACACCGATAAACTCATCTTT. This translates into CALGDRWGIRAYTDKLIF.

About this clone itself: Other DNA sequences of this sample code for an identical CDR3. The chain couples TRAV29/DV5 to TRDJ1; 9 bases align to TRDD2. This CDR3 is built from 23 residues. The V gene's germline CDR1 is NSMFDY and CDR2 ISSIKDK. The trim removed 0 bases at V and 2 bases at J, leaving 29 bases unmatched. CDR3 in DNA: TGTGCAGCAAGCGCGGGGGTCCTTCCTACCGGCGGGGGACTCTCCTCCCCGACCGATAAACTCATCTTT. Amino acids: CAASAGVLPTGGGLSSPTDKLIF. Together with reference TRAV29/DV5 and TRDJ1, the CDR3 gives the full variable domain: DQQVKQNSPSLSVQEGRISILNCDYTNSMFDYFLWYKKYPAEGPTFLISISSIKDKNEDGRFTVFLNKSAKHLSLHIVPSQPGDSAVYFCAASAGVLPTGGGLSSPTDKLIFGKGTRVTVEP.

By frequency in the sample, this clone is large. Additional DNA sequences in this sample encode the identical CDR3. The V call is TRDV1, the J call TRDJ1, with 8 positions matching TRDD3. V lost 3 bases, J lost 0 bases, and 27 bases stayed unmatched. The CDR3 contains 23 residues. Germline loops: CDR1 TSWWSYY, CDR2 QGS. CDR3 protein: CALGDRDGIRNVRTLPYTDKLIF. The CDR3 region has the DNA TGTGCTCTTGGGGACCGAGACGGGATACGCAATGTACGGACCCTCCCGTACACCGATAAACTCATCTTT.

This clone is medium-sized by share. V and J are TRDV1 and TRDJ1, with 13 bases matching TRDD3. The CDR3 loop spans 21 amino acids. Germline lookup yields CDR1 TSWWSYY and CDR2 QGS. Trimming took 5 bases from V and 0 from J; bases not matched to a gene: 18. The CDR3 sequence is CALGPTVYWGIRVAYTDKLIF. In nucleotides, the CDR3 is TGTGCTCTTGGGCCTACCGTGTACTGGGGGATACGCGTAGCCTACACCGATAAACTCATCTTT.

In its sample, this clone ranks as large. The identical CDR3 is also encoded by other nucleotide sequences in the sample. The gene calls are TRAV38-2/DV8 and TRDJ1, with 12 positions matching TRDD3. Germline loops: CDR1 TSESDYY, CDR2 QEAYKQQN. With V trimmed by 0 bases and J by 0 bases, 27 bases remained unmatched. The CDR3 covers 25 residues. The CDR3 DNA sequence: TGTGCTTATAGGAGCGCTCTTCCAGGGCCCTTCTGGGGGATACGGGTCCTAGGGTACACCGATAAACTCATCTTT. It specifies CAYRSALPGPFWGIRVLGYTDKLIF.

V usage is TRDV1 and J usage is TRDJ2; TRDD2 is a possible D gene (5 bases). The CDR3 covers 19 residues. Trimming left V 2 bases short and J 5 bases short, with 24 bases between. Germline values: CDR1 TSWWSYY, CDR2 QGS. CDR3 in amino acids: CALGEFLPTPVRKTAQLFF. The CDR3 region has the DNA TGTGCTCTTGGGGAATTCCTCCCAACCCCTGTCCGAAAAACAGCACAACTCTTCTTT.

This clone ranks as medium-sized. V gene TRDV1 combines with J gene TRDJ1, with 12 positions matching TRDD3. There are 22 residues in the CDR3. Germline CDR1 TSWWSYY, CDR2 QGS. CDR3 sequence reads: CALIPRLTLLGDTRVVIDKLIF. DNA of the CDR3: TGTGCCTTAATTCCAAGACTTACTTTACTGGGGGATACCAGGGTGGTGATCGATAAACTCATCTTT.

This clone counts as medium-sized. The rearrangement joins TRDV1 to TRDJ1; no clear D gene. Germline values: CDR1 TSWWSYY, CDR2 QGS. The V gene lost 0 bases and the J gene lost 4 bases, with 12 bases spanning the gap. CDR3 length equals 15 residues. CDR3 DNA sequence: TGTGCTCTTGGGGAACTACGCAGCCAGGGCGATAAACTCATCTTT. It encodes CALGELRSQGDKLIF.

Turning to this clone: A read error is the likely source, as a far larger clone sits one nucleotide away. V gene TRDV1 combines with J gene TRDJ2, with D possibly being TRDD3 (6 bases). Germline CDR1 and CDR2: TSWWSYY and QGS. Trimming took off 1 base at V and 3 bases at J, with 21 bases between the two ends. CDR3 length: 19 residues. CDR3 loop: CALGEHLIRGGGLTAQLFF. CDR3 in DNA: TGTGCTCTTGGGGAACACCTAATCAGGGGTGGGGGGCTGACAGCACAACTCTTCTTT.

As to this clone: A much bigger clone sits one base away, suggesting this may be a read error. The sample carries other DNA sequences with the same CDR3. V usage is TRDV1 and J usage is TRDJ1, with 9 bases identical to TRDD3. Germline V gives CDR1 TSWWSYY, CDR2 QGS. The length of the CDR3 is 18 residues. The CDR3 nucleotides are TGTGCTCTTGGGAACGAACATCAGAACTGGGGGAAGAACGATAAACTAATCTTT. Translating it yields CALGNEHQNWGKNDKLIF.

On this clone: Given a far larger clone just one base away, this is likely a sequencing read error. The chain is built from TRAV38-2/DV8 and TRDJ1; D gene unclear. The CDR3 has 16 residues. The V gene's germline CDR1 is TSESDYY and CDR2 QEAYKQQN. As DNA, the CDR3 is TGTGCTTTCATGAAGCATGGCCCGAGGCACACCGAAAAACTCATCTTT. Translating gives CAFMKHGPRHTEKLIF.

The chain has TRDV1 and TRDJ1, with 8 bases fitting TRDD3. The CDR3 length is 19 residues. The ends lost 9 bases at V and 0 bases at J; junction bases unmatched: 21. The V gene's germline CDR1 is TSWWSYY and CDR2 QGS. As DNA, the CDR3 is TGTGCTCTGTCTGGCTGGGGGACGGACGAGGACACGTACACCGATAAACTCATCTTT. This codes for CALSGWGTDEDTYTDKLIF.

This clone is labeled large (0.1 to 1%). The V call is TRDV1, the J call TRDJ2; 8 nucleotides align to TRDD3. V was clipped by 0 bases and J by 0 bases; unmatched bases: 9. Germline lookup yields CDR1 TSWWSYY and CDR2 QGS. The CDR3 totals 19 residues. CDR3 region: CALGELCLGENSLTAQLFF. The CDR3 region has the DNA TGTGCTCTTGGGGAACTGTGTCTGGGGGAGAACTCTTTGACAGCACAACTCTTCTTT.

A word on this clone: Since a much larger clone is just one base distant, this may be a read error. The chain has TRDV1 and TRDJ1; 7 bases are shared with TRDD3. In germline, CDR1 is TSWWSYY, CDR2 QGS. Trimming at V came to 1 base and at J to 0 bases, leaving 29 bases not matched to a gene. This CDR3 contains 24 residues. The CDR3 spells CALGEQSLPLGGGLGDPYTDKLIF. In DNA, the CDR3 is TGTGCTCTTGGGGAACAATCCCTACCCCTGGGAGGAGGTTTGGGGGACCCGTACACCGATAAACTCATCTTT.

By share, this clone counts as medium-sized (0.01 to 0.1%). V and J are TRDV1 and TRDJ1; TRDD3 matches 7 bases. V was clipped by 2 bases and J by 3 bases; unmatched bases: 15. CDR3 size: 18 residues. Germline CDR1 and CDR2: TSWWSYY and QGS. The CDR3 region has the DNA TGTGCTCTTGGGGAAGGGCCTTGTACTGGGGTCTTGGCCGATAAACTCATCTTT. Translated: CALGEGPCTGVLADKLIF.